A selection of T cell receptor beta chains follows, all from one sample in a study of shared clonotypes between healthy human individuals. The data were produced by immunoSEQ multiplex PCR, yet TCRdb's version contains in-frame clones alone and is incomplete. The table has some 1 million clones, about 75% seen once. The sequencing sample was made of memory CD4+ T cells sorted from blood. The receptors originated from a man between 18 and 29 years old in good health. Each CDR3 is given with its conserved first and last residue. D genes are given only for firm matches. A row's size may be missing; if present it is once, few, many or a size class.

J gene: TRBJ1-2; D gene: NA; V gene: TRBV14; clone size: medium-sized; CDR3 DNA: TGTGCCAGCAGCTATTCTATGACAGGTCTCTCTGGCTACACCTTC; CDR3 protein: CASSYSMTGLSGYTF
J gene: TRBJ2-3; D gene: NA; V gene: TRBV6-1; clone size: NA; CDR3 DNA: TGTGCCAGCAGTGAATCCCATACAGATACGCAGTATTTT; CDR3 protein: CASSESHTDTQYF
J gene: TRBJ1-1; D gene: TRBD1; V gene: TRBV19; clone size: NA; CDR3 DNA: TGTGCCAGTAGAAGACAGGGGGCTCGCGCTGAAGCTTTCTTT; CDR3 protein: CASRRQGARAEAFF
J gene: TRBJ1-1; D gene: TRBD1; V gene: TRBV19; clone size: NA; CDR3 DNA: TGTGCCAGTAGTCCCTCCGGGCAGGGGGATGTTTTCACTGAAGCTTTCTTT; CDR3 protein: CASSPSGQGDVFTEAFF
J gene: TRBJ1-5; D gene: NA; V gene: TRBV29-1; clone size: NA; CDR3 DNA: TGCAGCGCCAGCCGGGACCGCAATCAGCCCCAGCATTTT; CDR3 protein: CSASRDRNQPQHF
J gene: TRBJ1-3; D gene: NA; V gene: TRBV5-1; clone size: NA; CDR3 DNA: TGCGCCTGCCGCCGTGGGGACACCATATATTTT; CDR3 protein: CACRRGDTIYF
J gene: TRBJ1-2; D gene: TRBD1; V gene: TRBV27; clone size: once; CDR3 DNA: TGTGCCAGCAGTTCACCCGGGACAGTGAAGAATGGCTACACCTTC; CDR3 protein: CASSSPGTVKNGYTF
J gene: TRBJ2-1; D gene: TRBD2; V gene: TRBV7-2; clone size: NA; CDR3 DNA: TGTGCCAGCAGCTCCCAACTAGCGGGAGTCTACAATGAGCAGTTCTTC; CDR3 protein: CASSSQLAGVYNEQFF
J gene: TRBJ2-7; D gene: NA; V gene: TRBV28; clone size: NA; CDR3 DNA: TGTGCCAGCACCGGAGGGGCCAACTACGAGCAGTACTTC; CDR3 protein: CASTGGANYEQYF
J gene: TRBJ1-2; D gene: NA; V gene: TRBV15; clone size: NA; CDR3 DNA: TGTGCCACCAGCCAAGGATCTTCGAGCAGTGCAAACTATGGCTACACCTTC; CDR3 protein: CATSQGSSSSANYGYTF
J gene: TRBJ2-1; D gene: TRBD2; V gene: TRBV5-1; clone size: NA; CDR3 DNA: TGCGCCAGCAGCGCGTCAGGACTAGCGGGAGGCAATGAGCAGTTCTTC; CDR3 protein: CASSASGLAGGNEQFF
J gene: TRBJ1-1; D gene: TRBD1; V gene: TRBV7-6; clone size: NA; CDR3 DNA: TGTGCCAGCAGCCAAGTCTTACAGGGGGGCGCTGAAGCTTTCTTT; CDR3 protein: CASSQVLQGGAEAFF
J gene: TRBJ1-4; D gene: TRBD1; V gene: TRBV6-1; clone size: once; CDR3 DNA: TGTGCCAGCAGGGAACAGGGGGCGGGTGAAAAACTGTTTTTT; CDR3 protein: CASREQGAGEKLFF
J gene: TRBJ2-7; D gene: NA; V gene: TRBV23-1; clone size: NA; CDR3 DNA: TGCGCCAGCAGCTCCCCCGACAGGCAGGGTCATCCCGAGCAGTACTTC; CDR3 protein: CASSSPDRQGHPEQYF
J gene: TRBJ2-5; D gene: NA; V gene: TRBV11-3; clone size: NA; CDR3 DNA: TGTGCCAGCAGCTTAGATGCAGAACAAGAGACCCAGTACTTC; CDR3 protein: CASSLDAEQETQYF
J gene: TRBJ1-1; D gene: TRBD1; V gene: TRBV5-1; clone size: NA; CDR3 DNA: TGCGCCAGCAGCGGACAGGTAAACACTGAAGCTTTCTTT; CDR3 protein: CASSGQVNTEAFF
J gene: TRBJ1-2; D gene: TRBD1; V gene: TRBV11-1; clone size: NA; CDR3 DNA: TGTGCCAGCAGCTCGCTACTAGGACAGGGGGATGGCTACACCTTC; CDR3 protein: CASSSLLGQGDGYTF
J gene: TRBJ1-2; D gene: NA; V gene: TRBV7-2; clone size: NA; CDR3 DNA: TGTGCCAGCAGCCCCCTCTTCGAGTATGGCTACACCTTC; CDR3 protein: CASSPLFEYGYTF
J gene: TRBJ1-6; D gene: TRBD1; V gene: TRBV5-4; clone size: NA; CDR3 DNA: TGTGCCAGCAGCGAACGGACAGGGACCTATAATTCACCCCTCCACTTT; CDR3 protein: CASSERTGTYNSPLHF
J gene: TRBJ2-7; D gene: NA; V gene: TRBV9; clone size: NA; CDR3 DNA: TGTGCCAGCAGCGTAGTCCCAGGGCGGGAGCAGTACTTC; CDR3 protein: CASSVVPGREQYF
J gene: TRBJ1-3; D gene: TRBD1; V gene: TRBV7-8; clone size: few; CDR3 DNA: TGTGCCAGCAGCGTGACAGGGTCTGGAAACACCATATATTTT; CDR3 protein: CASSVTGSGNTIYF
J gene: TRBJ2-3; D gene: NA; V gene: TRBV5-1; clone size: NA; CDR3 DNA: TGCGCCAGCAGCTTGGCGGGAGTAGGCGATACGCAGTATTTT; CDR3 protein: CASSLAGVGDTQYF
J gene: TRBJ1-2; D gene: NA; V gene: TRBV30; clone size: NA; CDR3 DNA: TGTGCCTGGAGGCGAGAGGGAGGGACCCTCTATGGCTACACCTTC; CDR3 protein: CAWRREGGTLYGYTF
J gene: TRBJ2-5; D gene: NA; V gene: TRBV5-1; clone size: NA; CDR3 DNA: TGCGCCAGCAGCGACGGTAATCAAGAGACCCAGTACTTC; CDR3 protein: CASSDGNQETQYF
J gene: TRBJ2-3; D gene: TRBD1; V gene: TRBV10-1; clone size: NA; CDR3 DNA: TGCGCCAGCGGCACGGGACAGGGAAAGCAGTATTTT; CDR3 protein: CASGTGQGKQYF
J gene: TRBJ2-3; D gene: TRBD2; V gene: TRBV5-1; clone size: NA; CDR3 DNA: TGCGCCAGCAGTAATAGACTAGCGGGAGTGGGCACAGATACGCAGTATTTT; CDR3 protein: CASSNRLAGVGTDTQYF
J gene: TRBJ2-3; D gene: NA; V gene: TRBV28; clone size: NA; CDR3 DNA: TGTGCCAGCAGTTCCGTGTCGATTCGCACAGATACGCAGTATTTT; CDR3 protein: CASSSVSIRTDTQYF
J gene: TRBJ2-2; D gene: TRBD2; V gene: TRBV7-2; clone size: NA; CDR3 DNA: TGTGCCAGCAGCTTAGTTTTGCTCGCGGGAGGCCCCACCGGGGAGCTGTTTTTT; CDR3 protein: CASSLVLLAGGPTGELFF
J gene: TRBJ2-7; D gene: TRBD2; V gene: TRBV7-2; clone size: NA; CDR3 DNA: TGTGCCAGCAGCGCAGCGGGAGGGCCGACCGAGCAGTACTTC; CDR3 protein: CASSAAGGPTEQYF
J gene: TRBJ2-3; D gene: NA; V gene: TRBV9; clone size: NA; CDR3 DNA: TGTGCCAGCAGCGTAGCTTGGGGGGGCCGGTCTGATACGCAGTATTTT; CDR3 protein: CASSVAWGGRSDTQYF
J gene: TRBJ2-5; D gene: NA; V gene: TRBV4-2; clone size: NA; CDR3 DNA: TGTGCCAGCAGCCCCCCGGCGGAAGAGACCCAGTACTTC; CDR3 protein: CASSPPAEETQYF
J gene: TRBJ1-2; D gene: TRBD1; V gene: TRBV7-2; clone size: NA; CDR3 DNA: TGTGCCAGCAGCAAGGACAGGAACTATGGCTACACCTTC; CDR3 protein: CASSKDRNYGYTF
J gene: TRBJ2-7; D gene: NA; V gene: TRBV19; clone size: few; CDR3 DNA: TGTGCCAGTAGTATTTATGGCGAGCAGTACTTC; CDR3 protein: CASSIYGEQYF
J gene: TRBJ1-2; D gene: NA; V gene: TRBV14; clone size: NA; CDR3 DNA: TGTGCCAGCAGCTTCTCGACGGTTGGCTACACCTTC; CDR3 protein: CASSFSTVGYTF
J gene: TRBJ1-3; D gene: NA; V gene: TRBV2; clone size: NA; CDR3 DNA: TGTGCCAGCAGTCCCACAGAAGTATCTGGAAACACCATATATTTT; CDR3 protein: CASSPTEVSGNTIYF
J gene: TRBJ1-2; D gene: TRBD1; V gene: TRBV29-1; clone size: once; CDR3 DNA: TGCAGCGTGGAGGACAGGGGTGGCTACACCTTC; CDR3 protein: CSVEDRGGYTF
J gene: TRBJ2-3; D gene: TRBD2; V gene: TRBV4-3; clone size: NA; CDR3 DNA: TGCGCCAGCAGCCGTAGCGCCAGCGGGAGCCATAAACTCCCAGATACGCAGTATTTT; CDR3 protein: CASSRSASGSHKLPDTQYF
J gene: TRBJ2-7; D gene: NA; V gene: TRBV7-9; clone size: few; CDR3 DNA: TGTGCCAGCAGCCTCGGGAGCTTTGACGAGCAGTACTTC; CDR3 protein: CASSLGSFDEQYF
J gene: TRBJ1-2; D gene: TRBD1; V gene: TRBV5-1; clone size: NA; CDR3 DNA: TGCGCCAGCAGCTTGGGAGCAGGGGGCGGCTATGGCTACACCTTC; CDR3 protein: CASSLGAGGGYGYTF
J gene: TRBJ1-4; D gene: TRBD1; V gene: TRBV6-5; clone size: few; CDR3 DNA: TGTGCCAGCAGGAGCGATCAGGGGGCTCGGGAAAAACTGTTTTTT; CDR3 protein: CASRSDQGAREKLFF
J gene: TRBJ2-3; D gene: NA; V gene: TRBV10-2; clone size: NA; CDR3 DNA: TGCGCCAGCGGTAACAGGGAGGATACGCAGTATTTT; CDR3 protein: CASGNREDTQYF
J gene: TRBJ2-7; D gene: NA; V gene: TRBV19; clone size: NA; CDR3 DNA: TGTGCCAGTAGTATTTCAGGTCAGGGATCCTACGAGCAGTACTTC; CDR3 protein: CASSISGQGSYEQYF
J gene: TRBJ1-2; D gene: NA; V gene: TRBV19; clone size: NA; CDR3 DNA: TGTGCCAGTAGTATTGACGGACGGCAGGTGGGATACACCTTC; CDR3 protein: CASSIDGRQVGYTF
J gene: TRBJ2-1; D gene: TRBD1; V gene: TRBV5-1; clone size: NA; CDR3 DNA: TGCGCCAGCACCACCCCTGCCGGGACAGGGGACAATGAGCAGTTCTTC; CDR3 protein: CASTTPAGTGDNEQFF
J gene: TRBJ2-3; D gene: NA; V gene: TRBV6-1; clone size: many; CDR3 DNA: TGTGCCAGCAGTGAAGCTCAGGGGCCAGATACGCAGTATTTT; CDR3 protein: CASSEAQGPDTQYF
J gene: TRBJ2-6; D gene: NA; V gene: TRBV5-4; clone size: NA; CDR3 DNA: TGTGCCAGCAGCCGCCCCGCTGGGGCCAACGTCCTGACTTTC; CDR3 protein: CASSRPAGANVLTF
J gene: TRBJ1-2; D gene: TRBD1; V gene: TRBV5-4; clone size: few; CDR3 DNA: TGTGCCAGCAGCTTAGGACAGGGGTCCAACTATGGCTACACCTTC; CDR3 protein: CASSLGQGSNYGYTF
J gene: TRBJ2-1; D gene: NA; V gene: TRBV5-4; clone size: NA; CDR3 DNA: TGTGCCAGCAGCTTGGTTATTGGCGGGTCGAATGAGCAGTTCTTC; CDR3 protein: CASSLVIGGSNEQFF
J gene: TRBJ2-7; D gene: NA; V gene: TRBV11-2; clone size: few; CDR3 DNA: TGTGCCAGCAGACTCTTCCGGACTCTCCTCTTCTACGAGCAGTACTTC; CDR3 protein: CASRLFRTLLFYEQYF
J gene: TRBJ1-6; D gene: NA; V gene: TRBV7-9; clone size: NA; CDR3 DNA: TGTGCCAGCAGCTTAGCAGCGGGGGGTAATTCACCCCTCCACTTT; CDR3 protein: CASSLAAGGNSPLHF
J gene: TRBJ2-7; D gene: TRBD2; V gene: TRBV4-1; clone size: NA; CDR3 DNA: TGCGCCAGCAGCCAGGCCCTAAGCGGGAGTACCTACGAGCAGTACTTC; CDR3 protein: CASSQALSGSTYEQYF
J gene: TRBJ2-7; D gene: NA; V gene: TRBV11-2; clone size: NA; CDR3 DNA: TGTGCCAGCAGCCCTATAGCGAACCGATACGAGCAGTACTTC; CDR3 protein: CASSPIANRYEQYF
J gene: TRBJ2-2; D gene: TRBD1; V gene: TRBV27; clone size: NA; CDR3 DNA: TGTGCCAGCAGTTTGGGGGGACAGGGGGCCCCCGGGGAGCTGTTTTTT; CDR3 protein: CASSLGGQGAPGELFF
J gene: TRBJ2-5; D gene: NA; V gene: TRBV7-2; clone size: NA; CDR3 DNA: TGTGCCAGCAGCGCAAGACTAGGCCGAGGGGACGAGACCCAGTACTTC; CDR3 protein: CASSARLGRGDETQYF